This TCR beta chain was recovered during a study of technical replicates of blood from a few donors. This clone was observed a few times. The method was immunoSEQ multiplex PCR; TCRdb's version includes in-frame clones alone and lacks a portion of them. The sample includes 15,000 to 20,000 clones, 87% of them seen just once. Sequencing used PBMCs. This clonotype was obtained from a human donor in good health.

The DNA of the CDR3 is TGTGCCAGCAGAGGACAGGGGATTTTCTATGGCTACACCTTC. It specifies CASRGQGIFYGYTF. The chain carries TRBV2 and TRBJ1-2; 9 nucleotides agree with TRBD1. The CDR3 spans 14 residues. CDR1 is SNHLY and CDR2 is FYNNEI in the germline V gene. V shed 6 bases and J 4 bases; nucleotides not matched to a gene: 6.